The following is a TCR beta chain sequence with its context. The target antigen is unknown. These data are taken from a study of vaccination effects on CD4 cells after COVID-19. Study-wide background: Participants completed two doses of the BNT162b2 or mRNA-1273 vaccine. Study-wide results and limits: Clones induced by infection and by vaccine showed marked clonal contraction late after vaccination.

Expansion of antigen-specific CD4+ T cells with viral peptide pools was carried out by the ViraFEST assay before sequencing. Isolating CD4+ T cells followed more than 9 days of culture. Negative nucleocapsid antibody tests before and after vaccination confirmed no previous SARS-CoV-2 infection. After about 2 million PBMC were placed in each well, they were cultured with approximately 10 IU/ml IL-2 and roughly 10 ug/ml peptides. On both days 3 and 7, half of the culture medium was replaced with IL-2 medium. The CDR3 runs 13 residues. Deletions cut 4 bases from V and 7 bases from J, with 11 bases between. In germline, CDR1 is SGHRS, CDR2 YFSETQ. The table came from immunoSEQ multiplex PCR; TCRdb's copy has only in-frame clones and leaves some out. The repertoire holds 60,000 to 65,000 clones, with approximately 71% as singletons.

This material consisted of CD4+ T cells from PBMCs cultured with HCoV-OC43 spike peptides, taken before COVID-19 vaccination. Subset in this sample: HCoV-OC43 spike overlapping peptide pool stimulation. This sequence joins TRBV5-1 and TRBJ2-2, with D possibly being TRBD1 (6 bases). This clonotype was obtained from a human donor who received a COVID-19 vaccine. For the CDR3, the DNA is TGCGCCAGCAGCCTACAGGGAGACGGGGAGCTGTTTTTT. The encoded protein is CASSLQGDGELFF.